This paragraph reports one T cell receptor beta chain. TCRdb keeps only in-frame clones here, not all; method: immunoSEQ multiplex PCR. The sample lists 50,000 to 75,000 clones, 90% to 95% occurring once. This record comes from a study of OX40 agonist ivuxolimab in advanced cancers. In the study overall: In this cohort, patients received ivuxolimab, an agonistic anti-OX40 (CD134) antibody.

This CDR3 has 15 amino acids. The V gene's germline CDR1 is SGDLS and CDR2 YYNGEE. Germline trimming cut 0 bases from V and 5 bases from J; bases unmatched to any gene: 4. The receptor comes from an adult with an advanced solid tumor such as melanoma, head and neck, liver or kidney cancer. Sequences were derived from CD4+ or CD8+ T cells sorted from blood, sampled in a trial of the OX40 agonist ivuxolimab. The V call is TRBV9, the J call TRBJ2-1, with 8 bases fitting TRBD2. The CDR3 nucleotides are TGTGCCAGCAGCGTAGGTGCGGGGGGCCACAATGAGCAGTTCTTC. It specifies CASSVGAGGHNEQFF.